This T cell receptor (beta chain) comes out of a study of cytomegalovirus exposure and HLA in healthy donors. PCR amplification relied on 60 Vbeta primers (plus 13 Jbeta primers). Per the study methods: Later work found 80 million or so unique TCR beta chains, with about 10 million shared. Assay: immunoSEQ multiplex PCR; the TCRdb copy retains only in-frame clones and omits some. The DNA gave D and trimming, while V, J and clone size come from that table. Counted here are 160,000 or so clones, roughly 79% occurring once; the ten biggest clones make up about 13%. Findings and limits, study-wide: The study reported that TCR beta sequences accurately predicted HLA-A and HLA-B alleles in most subjects.

Nominally healthy donors were sampled, though unrecorded immune exposures were likely. V lost 2 bases and J 3 bases, leaving 7 bases between the germline ends. From germline, CDR1 is LGHNA and CDR2 YSLEER. CDR3 length: 13 residues. A word on this clone: The antigen remains unidentified.

The chain links TRBV4-3 to TRBJ1-1; D remains unclear. The sequenced material came from PBMCs. The TCR was taken from a woman in her 50s in good health and CMV-seronegative. The CDR3 is CASSQSGDTEAFF. CDR3 nucleotide sequence: TGCGCCAGCAGCCAATCGGGTGACACTGAAGCTTTCTTT.